Shown below are 12 T cell receptor beta chains from a single sample sequenced in a study of blood T cell repertoires in COVID-19. Produced via immunoSEQ multiplex PCR; TCRdb's table is partial and in-frame only. The table shows fewer than 250,000 clones, with around 83% occurring only once. Material for sequencing was peripheral blood. These receptors were obtained from a woman in her 50s with acute or convalescent COVID-19.

This chain joins TRBV28 and TRBJ2-7, with 7 bases that match TRBD2. Trimming at V came to 4 bases and at J to 12 bases, leaving 6 bases not matched to a gene. Germline V CDR1 and CDR2: MDHEN, SYDVKM. The CDR3 is 11 residues long. The CDR3 here is CASSSPGGRYF. The CDR3 DNA reads as TGTGCCAGCAGTTCTCCGGGAGGTCGGTACTTC.

The gene calls are TRBV5-6 and TRBJ2-3; perhaps TRBD2 as D (5 bases). The CDR3 contains 16 residues. V was cut by 0 bases and J by 4 bases, with 15 bases left in between. Germline V gives CDR1 SGHDT, CDR2 YYEEEE. The CDR3 region has the DNA TGTGCCAGCAGCTTGGATCTAGCCCGAGGTGCAGATACGCAGTATTTT. Protein sequence: CASSLDLARGADTQYF.

The J gene is TRBJ1-1, the V gene TRBV19; a possible D gene is TRBD1 (5 bases). This CDR3 is built from 14 residues. Trimming left V 5 bases short and J 5 bases short, with 15 bases between. The V gene's germline CDR1 is LNHDA and CDR2 SQIVND (reference sequence). This CDR3 is CASSPAGRRTEAFF. For the CDR3, the DNA is TGTGCCAGTAGTCCCGCAGGGAGGAGGACTGAAGCTTTCTTT.

J is TRBJ2-7 and V is TRBV15; no clear D gene. Trimming removed 1 base from V and 6 bases from J, with 10 bases in between. Germline assignment: CDR1 LNHNV and CDR2 YYDKDF (reference sequence). The CDR3 is 13 residues long. CDR3 coding DNA: TGTGCCACCAGCAGAGGCGGCTCAAGCGAGCAGTACTTC. It yields the protein CATSRGGSSEQYF. Variable domain in full (rest from reference TRBV15 and TRBJ2-7): DAMVIQNPRYQVTQFGKPVTLSCSQTLNHNVMYWYQQKSSQAPKLLFHYYDKDFNNEADTPDNFQSRRPNTSFCFLDIRSPGLGDTAMYLCATSRGGSSEQYFGPGTRLTVT.

This chain uses TRBV9 with TRBJ1-1; D is unclear. Germline CDR1 is SGDLS and CDR2 is YYNGEE. The CDR3 sequence is 14 residues long. V was cut by 4 bases and J by 2 bases, with 12 bases left in between. The CDR3 DNA reads TGTGCCAGCAGCCCGGGAGGGCCTAACACTGAAGCTTTCTTT. Its protein product is CASSPGGPNTEAFF.

CDR3 region: CASSDGQSLATNEKLFF. The CDR3 nucleotides read TGTGCCAGCAGTGATGGACAGTCCCTTGCAACTAATGAAAAACTGTTTTTT. V is TRBV2 and J is TRBJ1-4; maybe TRBD1 (6 bases). This CDR3 contains 17 residues. Trimming took off 3 bases at V and 0 bases at J, with 14 bases between the two ends. The germline V gene has CDR1 SNHLY and CDR2 FYNNEI.

This rearrangement joins TRBV19 to TRBJ1-6; TRBD1 might be the D (6 bases). The CDR3 consists of 14 residues. V lost 5 bases to trimming and J lost 12 bases, with 17 bases between them. Germline assignment: CDR1 LNHDA and CDR2 SQIVND (reference sequence). CDR3: CASSPATGTQPLHF. The DNA for the CDR3 is TGTGCCAGTAGTCCCGCCACCGGGACACAACCCCTCCACTTT.

J is TRBJ2-2 and V is TRBV19; TRBD1 matches 8 bases. Trimming took 4 bases from V and 1 from J; bases not matched to a gene: 2. CDR1 is LNHDA and CDR2 is SQIVND in the germline V gene (reference sequence). This CDR3 contains 15 residues. CDR3 residues: CASSRDRRNTGELFF. CDR3 bases: TGTGCCAGTAGTAGGGACAGGCGGAACACCGGGGAGCTGTTTTTT.

The chain uses TRBV11-2 and TRBJ1-2, with TRBD1 as a possible D gene (6 bases). Per the germline V gene, CDR1 is SGHAT and CDR2 is FQNNGV. V was clipped by 2 bases and J by 8 bases, with 15 bases between them. This CDR3 region has 14 residues. The CDR3 here is CASSLTAGADGYTF. The CDR3, as DNA: TGTGCCAGCAGCTTAACGGCAGGGGCGGACGGCTACACCTTC.

The gene calls are TRBV3-1 (or the pseudogene TRBV3-2) and TRBJ1-2; D possibly corresponds to TRBD1 (6 bases). The germline V and J ends were trimmed by 3 bases and 4 bases, with 15 bases remaining between them. The germline V gene has CDR1 LGHDT and CDR2 YNNKEL (reference sequence). This CDR3 contains 15 residues. CDR3 protein: CASSQRGGSTYGYTF. The CDR3 DNA is TGTGCCAGCAGCCAGAGGGGGGGAAGTACCTATGGCTACACCTTC.

The chain employs TRBV7-9 and TRBJ2-7; 10 nucleotides match TRBD1. This CDR3 comprises 16 residues. The V gene's germline CDR1 is SEHNR and CDR2 FQNEAQ (reference sequence). V dropped 4 bases and J dropped 2; count of bases not matched to a gene: 8. The CDR3 loop is CASSSRDRGAPYEQYF. For the CDR3, the DNA is TGTGCCAGCAGCTCGCGGGACAGGGGTGCCCCCTACGAGCAGTACTTC.

This sequence joins TRBV3-1 (or the pseudogene TRBV3-2) and TRBJ2-5, with D uncertain. The ends were cut back, 1 base at V and 4 bases at J, with 16 bases in the middle. The CDR3 totals 16 residues. Germline V gene data show CDR1 as LGHDT and CDR2 as YNNKEL (reference sequence). CDR3 DNA sequence: TGTGCCAGCAGCCAAGGTATAGACTCCGCGCGAGAGACCCAGTACTTC. It codes for CASSQGIDSARETQYF.